A single sample is the source of the 18 T cell receptor beta chains below, sequenced in a study of T cells in Graves' hyperthyroidism and ophthalmopathy. TCR beta CDR3 regions were amplified from RNA. TCR CDR3 regions were first amplified by RT-PCR with HTBI primers. TCRdb reprocessed the multiplex PCR reads with MiXCR, giving one entry per CDR3 protein. The sample holds about 420,000 distinct CDR3 sequences; roughly 13% are singletons and the top ten take about 4.9%. The sample taken for sequencing was blood. These TCRs come from a woman younger than 35 with Graves' hyperthyroidism.

This clonotype was detected many times. V and J are TRBV11-2 and TRBJ2-1; 7 bases agree with TRBD2. Per the germline V gene, CDR1 is SGHAT and CDR2 is FQNNGV. The CDR3 loop spans 18 amino acids. V gave up 1 base and J gave up 0 bases; unmatched junction bases: 9. Here the CDR3 DNA reads TGTGCCAGCAGCTTAGGGTTCCTCGCGGGGGACTCCTACAATGAGCAGTTCTTC. This encodes CASSLGFLAGDSYNEQFF.

Comments on this clonotype: A much larger clone differs by one base, so this may be a read error. The conserved closing phenylalanine or tryptophan is absent in this CDR3, likely reflecting a read error. Here the CDR3 DNA reads TGTGCCAGCAGTCCCGGGGAACACACAGATACGCAGTATCTT. Amino acids: CASSPGEHTDTQYL. The chain recombines TRBV27 with TRBJ2-3; a weak D match, TRBD2 (5 bases). The CDR3 runs 14 residues. Deletions cut 5 bases from V and 2 bases from J, with 11 bases between. Germline CDR1 and CDR2: MNHEY and SMNVEV (reference sequence).

Ten or more counts support this clonotype. The chain combines TRBV6-1 with TRBJ2-3, with 7 bases lining up with TRBD2. The CDR3 contains 15 residues. CDR1 and CDR2 from the germline V gene are MNHNS and SASEGT. After removal of 5 bases from V and 0 bases from J, the junction contained 5 bases not matched to a gene. The chain's CDR3 is CASSYSGPSTDTQYF. In DNA form, the CDR3 reads TGTGCCAGCAGTTATAGCGGGCCCAGCACAGATACGCAGTATTTT.

This clonotype was observed at least ten times. The chain recombines TRBV28 with TRBJ2-3; 10 bases are shared with TRBD2. The germline gives CDR1 MDHEN, CDR2 SYDVKM. V dropped 1 base and J dropped 0; count of bases not matched to a gene: 13. The CDR3 totals 20 residues. The DNA of the CDR3 is TGTGCCAGCAGTTTATTATTACCTAGCGGGAGATCAGAAAGCACAGATACGCAGTATTTT. This translates into CASSLLLPSGRSESTDTQYF. The whole variable domain, remainder taken from reference TRBV28 and TRBJ2-3, is DVKVTQSSRYLVKRTGEKVFLECVQDMDHENMFWYRQDPGLGLRLIYFSYDVKMKEKGDIPEGYSVSREKKERFSLILESASTNQTSMYLCASSLLLPSGRSESTDTQYFGPGTRLTVL.

As to this clonotype: The germline gene is not matched at one end of the junction; a read error may be the cause. The chain employs TRBV7-9 and TRBJ1-1; the D gene is possibly TRBD1 (5 bases). Germline CDR1 is SEHNR and CDR2 is FQNEAQ (reference sequence). The length of the CDR3 is 15 residues. The DNA of the CDR3 is TGCGCCAGCAGCCAAGGGAGGGGAACGAACACTGAAGCTTTCTTT. Protein sequence: CASSQGRGTNTEAFF.

The chain combines TRBV19 with TRBJ2-1, with D hard to call. V lost 4 bases and J 8 bases, leaving 6 bases between the germline ends. The CDR3 is 11 residues long. Germline CDR1 is LNHDA and CDR2 is SQIVND (reference sequence). The DNA of the CDR3 is TGTGCCAGTAGTAATGCCGATGAGCAGTTCTTC. This translates into CASSNADEQFF.

This clonotype was seen at least ten times. The chain is built from TRBV4-3 and TRBJ1-2; 12 nucleotides align to TRBD1. CDR3 size: 16 residues. With V trimmed by 4 bases and J by 7 bases, 10 bases remained unmatched. Germline V lookup: CDR1 LGHNA, CDR2 YSLEER. The CDR3 coding sequence is TGCGCCAGCAGCCGAATAACCGGGACAGGGGGCTCTGGCTACACCTTC. It is translated as CASSRITGTGGSGYTF.

This clonotype was counted only a few times. CDR3 DNA sequence: TGCGCCAGCAGCCAAGGTGCCCGGCGAAGTTCCTACGAGCAGTACTTC. This codes for CASSQGARRSSYEQYF. The gene calls are TRBV4-3 and TRBJ2-7; D is unclear. Between the trimmed V and J ends, which lost 1 base and 1 base, there was a span of 14 bases. The germline V gene has CDR1 LGHNA and CDR2 YSLEER. CDR3 length: 16 residues.

This chain connects TRBV6-1 to TRBJ2-3, with 16 bases matching TRBD2. Germline CDR1 reads MNHNS; CDR2 reads SASEGT. Trimming at V came to 5 bases and at J to 2 bases, leaving 4 bases not matched to a gene. The CDR3 extends over 17 amino acids. CDR3 in DNA: TGTGCCAGCAGTCCGGGACTAGCGGGAGGGCCCACAGATACGCAGTATTTT. Amino acid sequence: CASSPGLAGGPTDTQYF.

A word on this clonotype: One end of the junction fails to match germline, which may point to a read error. This rearrangement joins TRBV7-9 to TRBJ2-7; TRBD2 matches 9 bases. The germline V gene has CDR1 SEHNR and CDR2 FQNEAQ (reference sequence). The CDR3 has 15 residues. CDR3 region: CVSSQREDRSYEQYF. In DNA form, the CDR3 reads TGTGTCAGCAGCCAGCGGGAGGACAGGAGCTACGAGCAGTACTTC.

This clonotype was counted many times. This rearrangement joins TRBV5-1 to TRBJ1-5, with 9 positions matching TRBD1. The CDR3 extends over 14 amino acids. From germline, CDR1 is SGHRS and CDR2 YFSETQ. V gave up 4 bases and J gave up 7 bases; unmatched junction bases: 6. The CDR3: CASSLGQGTQPQHF. CDR3 DNA sequence: TGCGCCAGCAGCCTCGGACAGGGGACCCAGCCCCAGCATTTT.

Ten or more counts support this clonotype. The gene calls are TRBV5-8 and TRBJ2-1; no clear D. CDR3 length: 14 amino acids. The V and J ends lost 3 bases and 8 bases respectively, with 15 bases between them. Per germline, CDR1 SGHTS and CDR2 YDEGEE. The CDR3 spells CASSWRGGEDEQFF. The CDR3 region has the DNA TGTGCCAGCAGCTGGAGAGGTGGTGAGGATGAGCAGTTCTTC.

This clonotype was counted ten times or more. The genes are TRBV28 and TRBJ2-3, with D perhaps TRBD1 (5 bases). Trimming left V 3 bases short and J 7 bases short, with 29 bases between. CDR3 length: 19 residues. Germline V gene data show CDR1 as MDHEN and CDR2 as SYDVKM. CDR3: CASSFSGVSTGQNSNTQYF. The CDR3 DNA sequence: TGTGCCAGCAGTTTTTCGGGTGTCTCCACAGGTCAAAATTCCAATACGCAGTATTTT.

A word on this clonotype: Because the CDR3's place on the DNA is in doubt, the DNA is left out and the CDR3 is given as listed by TCRdb. The chain carries TRBV5-1 and TRBJ2-1; TRBD2 is the table's D call, not checked against the DNA. CDR1 and CDR2 (germline): SGHRS, YFSETQ. Ends included, the CDR3 has 21 residues. CDR3 in amino acids: CASSFYICSASTLVGGDEQFF.

In its sample, this clonotype was seen many times. This chain joins TRBV29-1 and TRBJ2-3; the D gene is possibly TRBD2 (6 bases). Trimming cost V 7 bases and J 0 bases, with 8 bases left between them. Germline CDR1 and CDR2: SQVTM and ANQGSEA. The CDR3 has 12 amino acids. CDR3 coding DNA: TGCAGCGGGGGGACTAGCACAGATACGCAGTATTTT. It specifies CSGGTSTDTQYF.

This clonotype has at least ten counts. The germline gene is not matched at one end of the junction; a read error may be the cause. V is TRBV25-1 and J is TRBJ1-1, with D uncertain. CDR1 MGHDK and CDR2 SYGVNS come from the germline V gene. The CDR3 length is 13 residues. The CDR3 nucleotides read TGTGCCAGCACTGAAAGCCCGTACACTGAAGCTTTCTTT. As protein: CASTESPYTEAFF.

This clonotype was picked up many times. This chain joins TRBV28 and TRBJ1-6; maybe TRBD1 (6 bases). This CDR3 region has 16 residues. Germline CDR1 is MDHEN and CDR2 is SYDVKM. The V end was cut by 4 bases, the J end by 8 bases, with 18 bases between. The chain's CDR3 is CASSSFWGRGDSPLHF. The CDR3 DNA reads as TGTGCCAGCAGTTCGTTCTGGGGGCGCGGTGATTCACCCCTCCACTTT.

Comments on this clonotype: This sequence may be a read error, since a much larger clone differs from it by one base. This chain connects TRBV4-3 to TRBJ2-3, with D unresolved. V lost 0 bases and J 8 bases, leaving 6 bases between the germline ends. The germline V gene has CDR1 LGHNA and CDR2 YSLEER. The CDR3 has 12 amino acids. This CDR3 is CASSQDGGTQYF. The CDR3 coding sequence is TGCGCCAGCAGCCAAGATGGTGGTACGCAGTATTTT.